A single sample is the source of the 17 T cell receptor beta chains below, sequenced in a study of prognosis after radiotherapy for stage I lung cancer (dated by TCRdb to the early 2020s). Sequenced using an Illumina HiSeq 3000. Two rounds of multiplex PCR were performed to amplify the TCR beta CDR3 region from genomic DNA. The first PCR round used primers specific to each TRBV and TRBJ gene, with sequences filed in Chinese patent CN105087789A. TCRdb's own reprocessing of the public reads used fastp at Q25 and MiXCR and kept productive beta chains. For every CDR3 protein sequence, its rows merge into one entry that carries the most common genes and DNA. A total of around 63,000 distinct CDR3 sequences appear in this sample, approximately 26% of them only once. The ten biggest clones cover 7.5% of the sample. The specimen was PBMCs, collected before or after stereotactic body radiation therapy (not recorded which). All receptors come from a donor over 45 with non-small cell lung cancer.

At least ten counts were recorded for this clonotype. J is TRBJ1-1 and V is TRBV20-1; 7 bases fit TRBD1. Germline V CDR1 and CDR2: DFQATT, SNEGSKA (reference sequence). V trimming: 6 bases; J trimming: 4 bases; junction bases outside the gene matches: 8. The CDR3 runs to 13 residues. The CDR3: CSAVRGGGTEAFF. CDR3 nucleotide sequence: TGCAGTGCGGTCAGGGGGGGCGGCACTGAAGCTTTCTTT.

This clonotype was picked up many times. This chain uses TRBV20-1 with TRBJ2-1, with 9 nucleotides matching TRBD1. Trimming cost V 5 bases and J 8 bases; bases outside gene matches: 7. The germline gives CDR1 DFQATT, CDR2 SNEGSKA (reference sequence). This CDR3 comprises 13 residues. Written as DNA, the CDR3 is TGCAGTGCTCCCCGGACAGGGGTCCATGAGCAGTTCTTC. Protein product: CSAPRTGVHEQFF.

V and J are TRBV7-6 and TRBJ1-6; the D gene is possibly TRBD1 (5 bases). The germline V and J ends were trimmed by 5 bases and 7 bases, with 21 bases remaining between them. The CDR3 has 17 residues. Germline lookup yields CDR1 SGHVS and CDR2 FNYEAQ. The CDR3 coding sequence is TGTGCCAGCAGCCCCCTCCGGGCAGTGGGGGGGAATTCACCCCTCCACTTT. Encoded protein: CASSPLRAVGGNSPLHF.

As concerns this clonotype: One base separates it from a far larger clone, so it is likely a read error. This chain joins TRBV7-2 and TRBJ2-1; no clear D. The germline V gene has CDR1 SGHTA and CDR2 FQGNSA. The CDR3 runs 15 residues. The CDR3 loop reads CANSPGGSYINEQFF. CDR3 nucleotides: TGTGCCAACAGCCCGGGCGGATCGTATATCAATGAGCAGTTCTTC.

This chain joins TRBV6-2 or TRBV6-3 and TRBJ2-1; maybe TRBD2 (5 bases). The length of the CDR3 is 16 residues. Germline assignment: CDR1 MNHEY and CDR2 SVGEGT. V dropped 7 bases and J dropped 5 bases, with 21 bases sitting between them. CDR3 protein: CASIVWERGLHNEQFF. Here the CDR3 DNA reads TGTGCCAGCATCGTGTGGGAGCGTGGCCTACACAATGAGCAGTTCTTC.

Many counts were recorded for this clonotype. The CDR3 protein is CASSLDAASLYEQYF. The CDR3 DNA reads TGCGCCAGCAGCTTGGACGCCGCCTCTCTCTACGAGCAGTACTTC. This chain links TRBV5-1 with TRBJ2-7; unclear D gene. Trimming removed 0 bases at V and 3 bases at J, with 13 bases between. CDR1 is SGHRS and CDR2 is YFSETQ in the germline V gene. The CDR3 has 15 residues. Variable domain in full (rest from reference TRBV5-1 and TRBJ2-7): KAGVTQTPRYLIKTRGQQVTLSCSPISGHRSVSWYQQTPGQGLQFLFEYFSETQRNKGNFPGRFSGRQFSNSRSEMNVSTLELGDSALYLCASSLDAASLYEQYFGPGTRLTVT.

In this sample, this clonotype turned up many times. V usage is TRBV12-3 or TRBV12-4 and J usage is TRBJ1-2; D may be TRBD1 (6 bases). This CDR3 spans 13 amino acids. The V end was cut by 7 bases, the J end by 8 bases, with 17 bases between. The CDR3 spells CASKLGGARGYTF. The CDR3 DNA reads TGTGCCAGCAAACTGGGGGGGGCGCGGGGCTACACCTTC.

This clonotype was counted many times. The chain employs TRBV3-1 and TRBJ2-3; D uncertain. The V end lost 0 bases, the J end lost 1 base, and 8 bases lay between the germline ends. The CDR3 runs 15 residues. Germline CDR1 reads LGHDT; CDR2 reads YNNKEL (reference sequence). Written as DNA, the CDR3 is TGTGCCAGCAGCCAAGAAGCTCACCGCACAGATACGCAGTATTTT. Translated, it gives CASSQEAHRTDTQYF.

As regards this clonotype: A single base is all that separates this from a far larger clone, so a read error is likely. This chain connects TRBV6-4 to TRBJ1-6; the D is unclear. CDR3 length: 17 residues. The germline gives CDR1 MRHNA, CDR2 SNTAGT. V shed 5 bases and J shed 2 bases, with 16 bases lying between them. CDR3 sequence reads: CASSPLPRCAYNSPLHF. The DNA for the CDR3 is TGTGCCAGCAGTCCACTCCCTCGGTGCGCCTATAATTCACCCCTCCACTTT.

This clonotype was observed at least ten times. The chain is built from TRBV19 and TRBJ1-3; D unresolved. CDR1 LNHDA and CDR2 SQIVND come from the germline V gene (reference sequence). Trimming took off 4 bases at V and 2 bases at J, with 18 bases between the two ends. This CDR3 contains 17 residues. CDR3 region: CASSNGQPRWTGNTIYF. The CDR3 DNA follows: TGTGCCAGTAGTAACGGCCAGCCCCGATGGACTGGAAACACCATATATTTT.

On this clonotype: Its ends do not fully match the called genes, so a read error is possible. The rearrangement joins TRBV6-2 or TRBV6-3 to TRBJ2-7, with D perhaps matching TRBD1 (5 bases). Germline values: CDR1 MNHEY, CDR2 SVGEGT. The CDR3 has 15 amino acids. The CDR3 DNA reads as TGTGCCAGCAGTTTCGCTAGGGGCAGATCCTACGAGCGGTACTTC. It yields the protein CASSFARGRSYERYF.

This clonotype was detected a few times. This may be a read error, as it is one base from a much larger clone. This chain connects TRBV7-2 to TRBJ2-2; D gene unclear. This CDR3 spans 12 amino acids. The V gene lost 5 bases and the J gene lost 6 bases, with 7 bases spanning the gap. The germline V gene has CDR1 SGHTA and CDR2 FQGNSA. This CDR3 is CASSPIPGELFF. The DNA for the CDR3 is TGTGCCAGCAGCCCGATACCCGGGGAGCTGTTTTTT. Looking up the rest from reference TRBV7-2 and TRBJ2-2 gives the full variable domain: GAGVSQSPSNKVTEKGKDVELRCDPISGHTALYWYRQSLGQGLEFLIYFQGNSAPDKSGLPSDRFSAERTGGSVSTLTIQRTQQEDSAVYLCASSPIPGELFFGEGSRLTVL.

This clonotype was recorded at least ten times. CDR3 region: CSARDRDKLPYEQYF. The CDR3 coding sequence is TGCAGTGCTAGGGACCGGGACAAGCTTCCCTACGAGCAGTACTTC. J is TRBJ2-7 and V is TRBV20-1; tentatively, D is TRBD1 (6 bases). Germline CDR1 is DFQATT and CDR2 is SNEGSKA (reference sequence). The ends were cut back, 3 bases at V and 2 bases at J, with 17 bases in the middle. CDR3 length equals 15 residues.

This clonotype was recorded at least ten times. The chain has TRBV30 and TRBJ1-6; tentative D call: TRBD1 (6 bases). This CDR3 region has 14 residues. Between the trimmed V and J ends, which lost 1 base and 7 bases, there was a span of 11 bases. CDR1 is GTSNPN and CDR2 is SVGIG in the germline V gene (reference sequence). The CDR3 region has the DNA TGTGCCTGGAGTGAACAGGGTTTCAATTCACCCCTCCACTTT. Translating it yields CAWSEQGFNSPLHF.

CDR3 DNA sequence: TGTGCCAGCAGCTTGGCCGGGAAGGGTAATGAAAAACTGTTTTTT. Residues: CASSLAGKGNEKLFF. The J gene is TRBJ1-4, the V gene TRBV5-4; D gene ambiguous. Trimming stripped 0 bases from V and 4 bases from J, with 10 bases between. The CDR3 totals 15 residues. CDR1 is SGHNT and CDR2 is YYREEE in the germline V gene (reference sequence).

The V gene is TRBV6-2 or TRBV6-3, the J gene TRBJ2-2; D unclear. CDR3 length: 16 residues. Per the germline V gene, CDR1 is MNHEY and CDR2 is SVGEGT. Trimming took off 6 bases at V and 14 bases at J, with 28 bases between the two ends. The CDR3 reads CASSPAGLSNTGDLFF. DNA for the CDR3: TGTGCCAGCAGCCCCGCCGGGCTCTCGAACACCGGTGATCTGTTTTTT.

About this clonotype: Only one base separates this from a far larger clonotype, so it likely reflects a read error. The CDR3 DNA reads TGTGCCAGCAGTTACCCCACTAGCGGGGCCTACGAGCGGTACTTC. Translated, it gives CASSYPTSGAYERYF. The chain combines TRBV6-4 with TRBJ2-7; 10 bases match TRBD2. Germline CDR1 is MRHNA and CDR2 is SNTAGT. The CDR3 runs 15 residues.